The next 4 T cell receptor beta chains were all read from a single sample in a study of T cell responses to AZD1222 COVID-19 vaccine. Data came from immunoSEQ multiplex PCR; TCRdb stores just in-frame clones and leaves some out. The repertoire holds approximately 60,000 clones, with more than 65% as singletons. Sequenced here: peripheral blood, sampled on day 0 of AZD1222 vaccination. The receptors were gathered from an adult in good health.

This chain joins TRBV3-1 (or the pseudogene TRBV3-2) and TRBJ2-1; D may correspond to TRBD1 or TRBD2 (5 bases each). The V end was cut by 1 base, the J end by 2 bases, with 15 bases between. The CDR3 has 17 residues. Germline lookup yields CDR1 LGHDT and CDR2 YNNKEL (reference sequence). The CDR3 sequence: CASSQARGGDTYNEQFF. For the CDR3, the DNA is TGTGCCAGCAGCCAAGCTCGGGGCGGAGATACCTACAATGAGCAGTTCTTC.

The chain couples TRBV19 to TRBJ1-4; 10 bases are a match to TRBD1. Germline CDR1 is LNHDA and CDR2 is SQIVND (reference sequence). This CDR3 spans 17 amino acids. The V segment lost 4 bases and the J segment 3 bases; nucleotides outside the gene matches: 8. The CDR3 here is CASSSGQGVRANEKLFF. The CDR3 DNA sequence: TGTGCCAGTAGTAGCGGACAGGGGGTCCGAGCTAATGAAAAACTGTTTTTT.

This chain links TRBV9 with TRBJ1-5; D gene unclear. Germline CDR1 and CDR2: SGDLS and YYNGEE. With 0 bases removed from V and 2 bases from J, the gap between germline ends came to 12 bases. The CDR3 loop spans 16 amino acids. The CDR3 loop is CASSVVRQECNQPQHF. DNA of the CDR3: TGTGCCAGCAGCGTAGTTCGGCAGGAGTGCAATCAGCCCCAGCATTTT.

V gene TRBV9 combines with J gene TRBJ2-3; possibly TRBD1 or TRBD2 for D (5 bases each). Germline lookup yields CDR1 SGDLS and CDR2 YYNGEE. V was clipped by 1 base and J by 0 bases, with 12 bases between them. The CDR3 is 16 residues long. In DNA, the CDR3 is TGTGCCAGCAGCGTAACGGGGCATTTTAGCACAGATACGCAGTATTTT. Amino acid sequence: CASSVTGHFSTDTQYF.